This T cell receptor (beta chain) was observed in a study of blood T cell repertoires in COVID-19. The CDR3 extends over 14 amino acids. The germline V gene encodes CDR1 MNHEY and CDR2 SVGAGI. The V segment lost 2 bases and the J segment 1 base; nucleotides outside the gene matches: 1. In the authors' methods: Researchers report that nucleated cell counts were estimated from reference gene primer amplification. Profiling relied on immunoSEQ multiplex PCR, and the TCRdb table lists in-frame clones only, not all of them. Clonal size and the V and J genes are those of that table, whereas D and trimming came from the DNA. This sample carries about 77,000 clones, about nine tenths of them seen once, and the ten largest clones take 16%.

The rearrangement links TRBV6-5 to TRBJ2-5; TRBD1 matches 7 bases. The material sequenced was peripheral blood. This clonotype was sampled from a woman older than 75 with active or convalescent COVID-19. This CDR3 reads CASSYGTAQETQYF. The CDR3 bases are TGTGCCAGCAGTTACGGGACAGCCCAAGAGACCCAGTACTTC.